This TCR beta chain is from a study of technical replicates of blood from several donors. Generated by immunoSEQ multiplex PCR, the TCRdb table keeps only in-frame clones and is missing some. The sample shows tens of thousands of clones, around 97% of them seen only once. From germline, CDR1 is MNHEY and CDR2 SVGAGI. CDR3 length equals 14 residues. V was clipped by 0 bases and J by 4 bases, with 6 bases between them. This TCR was recovered from a human donor in good health. The sample consisted of T cells isolated from PBMCs. The chain uses TRBV6-5 and TRBJ2-2; TRBD1 is a possible D gene (5 bases). The CDR3 DNA reads as TGTGCCAGCAGTTACTCAGGGGTCACCGGGGAGCTGTTTTTT. It is translated as CASSYSGVTGELFF.